A single sample gave rise to the 18 T cell receptor beta chains below, sequenced in a study of spatial heterogeneity in lung cancer. The time point was: blood at routine non-recurrence follow-up after resection. Each CDR3 protein gets one entry after TCRdb re-called the 5' RACE reads with MiXCR. In the table there are fewer than 300 distinct CDR3 sequences, roughly 58% of which are singletons. This specimen was PBMCs, taken at follow-up. The receptors were sampled from a female donor with early-stage non-small cell lung cancer.

This clonotype has only one observation. This beta chain is a stray sequence in a library constructed for alpha chains; its clone size is not meaningful. The chain joins TRBV7-8 to TRBJ2-2; possibly TRBD1 for D (6 bases). CDR3 length equals 13 residues. V was trimmed by 6 bases and J by 5 bases, leaving 10 bases between them. Germline V lookup: CDR1 SGHVS, CDR2 FQNEAQ. The CDR3 bases are TGTGCCAGCAGAGTAGACAGGACCGGGGAGCTGTTTTTT. It encodes CASRVDRTGELFF. The full variable domain, its missing parts supplied by reference TRBV7-8 and TRBJ2-2, is GAGVSQSPRYKVAKRGQDVALRCDPISGHVSLFWYQQALGQGPEFLTYFQNEAQLDKSGLPSDRFFAERPEGSVSTLKIQRTQQEDSAVYLCASRVDRTGELFFGEGSRLTVL.

As concerns this clonotype: The library was built for alpha chains, so this beta chain is an off-target read and its size means little. The V and J genes are TRBV19 and TRBJ2-1; D may be TRBD1 (6 bases). V was pared by 3 bases and J by 0 bases, with 12 bases between. The length of the CDR3 is 16 residues. Per the germline V gene, CDR1 is LNHDA and CDR2 is SQIVND (reference sequence). The CDR3 protein is CASSITGMSSYNEQFF. The CDR3 DNA is TGTGCCAGTAGTATTACAGGGATGAGCTCCTACAATGAGCAGTTCTTC.

This clonotype was picked up one time. Since a much larger clone is just one base distant, this may be a read error. Since it is a stray read in a library aimed at alpha chains, this beta chain has a size that is not meaningful. The chain has TRBV7-8 and TRBJ2-1; 10 positions agree with TRBD2. Unmatched junction bases numbered 11, after V lost 1 base and J lost 5 bases. The length of the CDR3 is 18 residues. CDR1 is SGHVS and CDR2 is FQNEAQ in the germline V gene. In DNA form, the CDR3 reads TGTGCCAGCAGCTTAGTGGGGCTAGCGGGAGTTTCGAACAATGAGCAGTTCTTC. Its translation: CASSLVGLAGVSNNEQFF.

Concerning this clonotype: Because this beta chain is a stray read in a library intended to capture alpha chains, its abundance should not be given much weight. The chain links TRBV9 to TRBJ2-5; 7 bases agree with TRBD1. The CDR3 is 14 amino acids. With V trimmed by 4 bases and J by 1 base, 4 bases remained unmatched. CDR1 SGDLS and CDR2 YYNGEE come from the germline V gene. CDR3: CASSPGTVQETQYF. The CDR3 DNA is TGTGCCAGCAGCCCCGGGACAGTCCAAGAGACCCAGTACTTC.

The sample holds a few counts of this clonotype. A library prepared for alpha chains yielded this beta chain as an off-target read; its size is of little meaning. V is TRBV7-2 and J is TRBJ2-3; no firm D call. Trimming stripped 2 bases from V and 3 bases from J, with 6 bases between. The length of the CDR3 is 13 residues. The germline CDR1 and CDR2 sequences are SGHTA and FQGNSA. The CDR3 DNA reads as TGTGCCAGCAGCTTACCCTTAACAGATACGCAGTATTTT. Amino acid sequence: CASSLPLTDTQYF.

On this clonotype: This beta chain lies outside the target of a library built for alpha chains; its clone size means little. The chain joins TRBV20-1 to TRBJ2-7; no clear D. CDR1 is DFQATT, CDR2 SNEGSKA, per germline (reference sequence). Between the trimmed V and J ends, which lost 0 bases and 6 bases, there was a span of 6 bases. The CDR3 length is 11 residues. The DNA of the CDR3 is TGCAGTGCTAGAGATATGAGCGAGCAGTACTTC. Protein product: CSARDMSEQYF.

On this clonotype: This beta chain is a stray sequence in a library constructed for alpha chains; its clone size is not meaningful. The chain has TRBV7-8 and TRBJ2-7, with TRBD1 matching over 11 bases. This CDR3 has 12 amino acids. Trimming took 11 bases from V and 4 from J; bases not matched to a gene: 4. Germline values: CDR1 SGHVS, CDR2 FQNEAQ. The CDR3 reads CAGGQGAYEQYF. For the CDR3, the DNA is TGTGCCGGAGGACAGGGGGCTTACGAGCAGTACTTC.

Regarding this clonotype: This beta chain came through as a stray read in a library set up for alpha chains, and its size says little. The chain is built from TRBV7-9 and TRBJ2-3, with 10 bases fitting TRBD2. This CDR3 comprises 18 residues. V dropped 5 bases and J dropped 5; count of bases not matched to a gene: 16. Germline lookup yields CDR1 SEHNR and CDR2 FQNEAQ (reference sequence). CDR3: CASSPLKSSGRHGDTQYF. The DNA for the CDR3 is TGTGCCAGCAGCCCCCTGAAAAGTAGCGGGAGGCACGGAGATACGCAGTATTTT.

In the case of this clonotype: Since the library was made to target alpha chains, this beta chain is a stray read and its abundance is not meaningful. This chain uses TRBV20-1 with TRBJ2-1; 10 bases line up with TRBD2. The ends lost 6 bases at V and 8 bases at J; junction bases unmatched: 10. Per the germline V gene, CDR1 is DFQATT and CDR2 is SNEGSKA (reference sequence). This CDR3 has 14 amino acids. The CDR3 DNA sequence: TGCAGTGCAAAGAGCGGGGGGGCCACCTATGAGCAGTTCTTC. As protein: CSAKSGGATYEQFF.

This clonotype was seen more than once but under ten times. The junction departs from the called germline gene at one end, perhaps through a read error. This beta chain came through as a stray read in a library set up for alpha chains, and its size says little. This chain joins TRBV2 and TRBJ1-2; no clear D gene. The CDR3 consists of 15 residues. Germline V CDR1 and CDR2: SNHLY, FYNNEI. The CDR3 loop reads CASREGGASNYGYTF. DNA of the CDR3: TGTGCCAGCAGGGAAGGAGGAGCCTCTAACTATGGCTACACCTTC.

In its sample, this clonotype ranks as hyperexpanded (1% or more). This beta chain came through as a stray read in a library set up for alpha chains, and its size says little. The chain recombines TRBV11-3 with TRBJ1-1; no definite D call. There are 13 residues in the CDR3. The germline V gene has CDR1 SGHNT and CDR2 YENEEA. Trimming cost V 5 bases and J 5 bases, with 12 bases left between them. The CDR3 here is CASSLRAWTEAFF. CDR3 DNA: TGTGCCAGCAGCCTGAGGGCCTGGACTGAAGCTTTCTTT.

As concerns this clonotype: This beta chain lies outside the target of a library built for alpha chains; its clone size means little. The V and J genes are TRBV12-3 or TRBV12-4 and TRBJ2-7; 7 nucleotides match TRBD1. J gave up 0 bases and V 4 bases, and 3 bases lay outside the gene matches. The CDR3 runs to 14 residues. As DNA, the CDR3 is TGTGCCAGCAGTTCAGGACAGGCCTCCTACGAGCAGTACTTC. Encoded protein: CASSSGQASYEQYF.

With regard to this clonotype: Within a library made for alpha chains, this beta chain is off target, and its count is uninformative. This chain joins TRBV23-1 and TRBJ2-6, with 8 bases lining up with TRBD2. TRBV23-1 is designated an ORF whose function remains uncertain. This CDR3 comprises 18 residues. V shed 1 base and J 1 base; nucleotides not matched to a gene: 6. The CDR3 region has the DNA TGCGCCAGCAGTCAATATTGGACTAGCTGTTCTGGGGCCAACGTCCTGACTTTC. Translation: CASSQYWTSCSGANVLTF.

This clonotype has more than one count but fewer than ten. This beta chain represents an off-target read in a library built for alpha chains; its size is of limited meaning. V gene TRBV4-2 combines with J gene TRBJ2-5; no definite D call. The germline CDR1 and CDR2 sequences are LGHNA and YNFKEQ. The CDR3 length is 14 residues. V lost 1 base, J lost 3 bases, and 9 bases lay in between. CDR3: CASSQAPAEETQYF. CDR3 sequence (DNA): TGTGCCAGCAGCCAAGCCCCGGCAGAAGAGACCCAGTACTTC.

In this sample, this clonotype turned up a few times. This beta chain turned up in a library designed for alpha chains; as an off-target read, its abundance says little. The chain joins TRBV18 to TRBJ2-7; 10 bases are a match to TRBD2. Germline values: CDR1 KGHSH, CDR2 LQKENI. Trimming at V came to 3 bases and at J to 1 base, leaving 12 bases not matched to a gene. The length of the CDR3 is 18 residues. The DNA for the CDR3 is TGTGCCAGCTCACCGATGACTAGCGGGTCCCTGGGTTCCTACGAGCAGTACTTC. Translated, it gives CASSPMTSGSLGSYEQYF.

A word on this clonotype: The library was prepared for alpha chains; this beta chain is a stray read, so its frequency means little. The gene calls are TRBV24-1 and TRBJ2-1; D unclear. This CDR3 comprises 13 residues. The V gene lost 1 base and the J gene lost 6 bases, with 6 bases spanning the gap. The germline V gene has CDR1 KGHDR and CDR2 SFDVKD. The CDR3 sequence: CATSDFPGNEQFF. As DNA, the CDR3 is TGTGCCACCAGTGATTTCCCGGGCAATGAGCAGTTCTTC.

This clonotype was counted a few times. This beta chain is a stray sequence in a library constructed for alpha chains; its clone size is not meaningful. The genes are TRBV12-3 or TRBV12-4 and TRBJ2-2; D remains ambiguous. V lost 3 bases, J lost 4 bases, and 12 bases lay in between. This CDR3 region has 15 residues. The CDR3 loop reads CASSFWGIPTGELFF. DNA of the CDR3: TGTGCCAGCAGTTTCTGGGGTATCCCCACCGGGGAGCTGTTTTTT.

Concerning this clonotype: This beta chain is off target for a library built for alpha chains, so its abundance means little. The rearrangement uses TRBV6-5 and TRBJ2-7; tentatively, D is TRBD1 or TRBD2 (6 bases each). The ends were cut back, 6 bases at V and 5 bases at J, with 20 bases in the middle. Per germline, CDR1 MNHEY and CDR2 SVGAGI. CDR3 length: 15 residues. CDR3 coding DNA: TGTGCCAGCAGGAATAGCGGAGGGGGACCCAACGAGCAGTACTTC. Its translation is CASRNSGGGPNEQYF.